This T cell receptor beta chain was recovered during a study of cytomegalovirus exposure and HLA in healthy donors. Whole-study results and caveats: Later analysis indicated greater clonal expansion among HLA-associated TCR beta chains than among equally common other chains. Earlier analysis found most TCR beta V segments productive about 87% or about 30% of the time. Three chains linked to CMV were shown in vitro to be specific for CMV antigens.

Regarding this clone: The antigen is undetermined.

Unrecorded immune exposures were likely, despite nominal health at sampling. PCR used 60 Vbeta primers and 13 Jbeta primers. Sequenced by immunoSEQ multiplex PCR; TCRdb stores in-frame clones only, minus some. The sample includes fewer than 95,000 clones, roughly two thirds seen only once; the top ten take around 6.5%. The germline V gene has CDR1 MGHRA and CDR2 YSYEKL. The CDR3 covers 15 residues. The trim removed 1 base at V and 7 bases at J, leaving 7 bases unmatched. Sequenced input: PBMCs. The gene calls are TRBV4-1 and TRBJ2-1, with 7 bases matching TRBD1. The TCR originated in a woman aged 25 to 45 in good health and CMV-seronegative. Here the CDR3 DNA reads TGCGCCAGCAGCCAAGTTACACAGGGGAGAAATGAGCAGTTCTTC. It yields the protein CASSQVTQGRNEQFF.